The 27 T cell receptor beta chains given below trace back to one sample, sequenced in a study of cytomegalovirus exposure and HLA in healthy donors. The PCR was carried out with 60 Vbeta primers and 13 Jbeta primers. Sequencing used immunoSEQ multiplex PCR; TCRdb keeps in-frame clones, though not all of them. This table holds under 110,000 clones, roughly 79% found once. What was sequenced was PBMCs. The receptor set was obtained from a woman aged 40 to 50 in good health and CMV-seronegative.

The rearrangement links TRBV6-6 to TRBJ2-5, with TRBD1 matching over 9 bases. Per the germline V gene, CDR1 is MNHNY and CDR2 is SVGAGI (reference sequence). The CDR3 has 15 amino acids. V gave up 6 bases and J gave up 2 bases; unmatched junction bases: 7. CDR3 coding DNA: TGTGCCAGCAGCACCGGGACAGGGACACAAGAGACCCAGTACTTC. Translating gives CASSTGTGTQETQYF.

Worth noting for this clone: The DNA is omitted, as the CDR3 cannot be located on it reliably, and the CDR3 follows TCRdb's listing. V gene TRBV9 combines with J gene TRBJ1-2; TRBD1 is the table's D call and was not checked against the DNA. The CDR3 is 12 amino acids in total, end residues counted. Germline values: CDR1 SGDLS, CDR2 YYNGEE. CDR3 sequence: CASSPPFGQGTF.

This chain connects TRBV10-3 to TRBJ2-2; 11 positions agree with TRBD2. The V and J ends lost 8 bases and 0 bases, in that order; junction bases with no gene match: 5. The CDR3 length is 16 residues. The germline V gene encodes CDR1 ENHRY and CDR2 SYGVKD. The CDR3 spells CAISASGGSNTGELFF. The CDR3 region has the DNA TGTGCCATCTCGGCTAGCGGGGGGTCGAACACCGGGGAGCTGTTTTTT.

The chain recombines TRBV6-5 with TRBJ1-2, with TRBD1 matching over 7 bases. The J segment lost 3 bases and the V segment lost 2 bases, leaving 3 bases of the junction unmatched. This CDR3 has 14 residues. Germline V lookup: CDR1 MNHEY, CDR2 SVGAGI. CDR3 region: CASSYGTDYYGYTF. The CDR3 DNA is TGTGCCAGCAGTTACGGGACAGACTACTATGGCTACACCTTC.

As regards this clone: Germline and junction disagree at one end, which may indicate a read error. V usage is TRBV29-1 and J usage is TRBJ2-5, with D unclear. CDR3 size: 15 residues. Germline V CDR1 and CDR2: SQVTM, ANQGSEA. The CDR3 loop reads CSAEIPTRARETQYF. The DNA of the CDR3 is TGCAGCGCTGAAATCCCCACGCGAGCCCGGGAGACCCAGTACTTC.

The chain links TRBV27 to TRBJ1-6; D is unresolved. The CDR3 has 16 amino acids. The germline gives CDR1 MNHEY, CDR2 SMNVEV (reference sequence). V lost 5 bases, J lost 2 bases, and 13 bases lay in between. The CDR3 sequence is CASSTQLEPYNSPLHF. In DNA form, the CDR3 reads TGTGCCAGCAGTACCCAACTGGAGCCCTATAATTCACCCCTCCACTTT.

The chain is built from TRBV5-1 and TRBJ2-7, with 9 bases that match TRBD1. The CDR3 is 15 amino acids. Germline V gives CDR1 SGHRS, CDR2 YFSETQ. V was clipped by 4 bases and J by 4 bases; unmatched bases: 9. The CDR3 spells CASSLWTGEVYEQYF. DNA for the CDR3: TGCGCCAGCAGCCTATGGACAGGGGAAGTATACGAGCAGTACTTC.

V and J are TRBV29-1 and TRBJ2-1, with D possibly matching TRBD2 (6 bases). In germline, CDR1 is SQVTM, CDR2 ANQGSEA. V lost 3 bases and J 10 bases, leaving 16 bases between the germline ends. This CDR3 contains 13 residues. CDR3 sequence reads: CSVETGAAGEQFF. Here the CDR3 DNA reads TGCAGCGTTGAGACGGGAGCCGCTGGGGAGCAGTTCTTC.

The chain couples TRBV6-1 to TRBJ2-7, with D perhaps TRBD1 (5 bases). The CDR3 is made up of 13 amino acids. With 2 bases removed from V and 1 base from J, the gap between germline ends came to 6 bases. Germline lookup yields CDR1 MNHNS and CDR2 SASEGT. CDR3 region: CASSEKGSYEQYF. DNA for the CDR3: TGTGCCAGCAGTGAAAAGGGGTCCTACGAGCAGTACTTC.

The chain has TRBV9 and TRBJ2-1, with TRBD2 matching 9 bases. CDR1 is SGDLS and CDR2 is YYNGEE in the germline V gene. The CDR3 is 16 amino acids. The trim removed 4 bases at V and 5 bases at J, leaving 10 bases unmatched. In DNA, the CDR3 is TGTGCCAGCAGCCCAGGGGTAGGACTAGCGCACAATGAGCAGTTCTTC. Protein product: CASSPGVGLAHNEQFF.

The rearrangement uses TRBV19 and TRBJ1-1; D unresolved. The CDR3 loop spans 12 amino acids. The V gene's germline CDR1 is LNHDA and CDR2 SQIVND (reference sequence). Deletions cut 8 bases from V and 10 bases from J, with 17 bases between. The CDR3 nucleotides read TGTGCCAGTCGGCTCGGAAGGGAGGGAGCTTTCTTT. This encodes CASRLGREGAFF.

The rearrangement joins TRBV19 to TRBJ1-2, with 7 bases aligning to TRBD1. The germline V gene encodes CDR1 LNHDA and CDR2 SQIVND (reference sequence). The CDR3 is made up of 12 amino acids. V lost 7 bases to trimming and J lost 8 bases; unmatched junction nucleotides: 7. As DNA, the CDR3 is TGTGCCAGTAACCAGGACAGGATCGGCTACACCTTC. As protein: CASNQDRIGYTF.

In this sample, this clone turned up a few times. The rearrangement joins TRBV4-1 to TRBJ2-3; 7 bases match TRBD2. CDR3 length equals 16 residues. Per germline, CDR1 MGHRA and CDR2 YSYEKL. J gave up 3 bases and V 3 bases, and 9 bases lay outside the gene matches. In nucleotides, the CDR3 is TGCGCCAGCAGCCAGACCGGACTAGTTCCTACAGATACGCAGTATTTT. This sequence encodes CASSQTGLVPTDTQYF.

This rearrangement joins TRBV2 to TRBJ2-5; a weak D match, TRBD1 (6 bases). Germline CDR1 reads SNHLY; CDR2 reads FYNNEI. This CDR3 has 14 amino acids. Trimming shortened V by 5 bases and J by 2 bases, and 12 bases separated the two germline ends. CDR3 region: CASSRNRAQETQYF. For the CDR3, the DNA is TGTGCCAGCAGTCGCAACAGGGCTCAAGAGACCCAGTACTTC.

The rearrangement joins TRBV6-1 to TRBJ1-2, with TRBD1 matching 9 bases. With V trimmed by 6 bases and J by 4 bases, 6 bases remained unmatched. Germline loops: CDR1 MNHNS, CDR2 SASEGT. This CDR3 region has 14 residues. The chain's CDR3 is CASRIQGAGYGYTF. As DNA, the CDR3 is TGTGCCAGCAGGATACAGGGGGCTGGCTATGGCTACACCTTC.

The J gene is TRBJ2-7, the V gene TRBV4-2, with 9 bases matching TRBD1. Germline V CDR1 and CDR2: LGHNA, YNFKEQ. This CDR3 is built from 13 residues. V was clipped by 6 bases and J by 2 bases; unmatched bases: 2. The CDR3 region has the DNA TGTGCCAGCAGGGACAGGGGTACCTACGAGCAGTACTTC. It specifies CASRDRGTYEQYF.

The chain has TRBV11-2 and TRBJ2-7; D is perhaps TRBD2 (5 bases). CDR1 and CDR2 (germline): SGHAT, FQNNGV. The CDR3 is 12 amino acids. V was clipped by 10 bases and J by 6 bases, with 16 bases between them. CDR3 in DNA: TGTGCCACCACTTCAGCAGGAGGCGAGCAGTACTTC. Residues: CATTSAGGEQYF.

Worth noting for this clone: Compared with germline, one end of the junction differs, possibly owing to a read error. This chain links TRBV7-9 with TRBJ1-1, with D perhaps TRBD1 (5 bases). This CDR3 spans 12 amino acids. Germline V gene data show CDR1 as SEHNR and CDR2 as FQNEAQ (reference sequence). The chain's CDR3 is CSSSLRGSEAFF. The CDR3 DNA follows: TGTTCCAGCAGCCTCCGGGGGTCTGAAGCTTTCTTT.

This clone showed up just a few times. The chain has TRBV21-1 and TRBJ2-7; the D call of TRBD2 is as the table states it, not checked on the DNA. TRBV21-1 is given as a pseudogene. The length of the CDR3 is 12 residues. DNA for the CDR3: TGTGCCAGCAGACTAGCGGGAAACGAGCAGTACTTC. Protein product: CASRLAGNEQYF.

V usage is TRBV5-1 and J usage is TRBJ2-2; 9 bases line up with TRBD1. CDR3 length equals 15 residues. Losses at the gene ends were 4 bases for V and 0 bases for J; bases not matched to a gene: 1. The germline V gene encodes CDR1 SGHRS and CDR2 YFSETQ. CDR3 nucleotide sequence: TGCGCCAGCAGCGGGGACAGGGCGAACACCGGGGAGCTGTTTTTT. It is translated as CASSGDRANTGELFF.

The rearrangement uses TRBV6-6 and TRBJ2-5; D is perhaps TRBD2 (6 bases). Germline-derived CDR1 and CDR2 are MNHNY and SVGAGI (reference sequence). This CDR3 is built from 16 residues. Trimming cost V 5 bases and J 5 bases, with 21 bases left between them. The CDR3 here is CASSPVGGVRQETQYF. The DNA for the CDR3 is TGTGCCAGCAGTCCTGTCGGCGGGGTACGTCAGGAGACCCAGTACTTC.

This clone was seen a few times. This chain joins TRBV6-1 and TRBJ2-7; D unclear. The germline V and J ends were trimmed by 1 base and 7 bases, with 11 bases remaining between them. This CDR3 has 13 amino acids. Germline-derived CDR1 and CDR2 are MNHNS and SASEGT. CDR3 residues: CASSEGRQFEQYF. The CDR3 DNA sequence: TGTGCCAGCAGTGAAGGTCGTCAGTTTGAGCAGTACTTC.

The chain employs TRBV7-9 and TRBJ1-3, with TRBD1 as a possible D gene (5 bases). Trimming pared 7 bases from V and 4 bases from J, leaving 17 bases between. This CDR3 has 15 residues. The germline V gene encodes CDR1 SEHNR and CDR2 FQNEAQ (reference sequence). The CDR3 region is CASNPNQGRGNTIYF. CDR3 DNA sequence: TGTGCCAGCAACCCGAACCAGGGCCGGGGAAACACCATATATTTT.

The chain uses TRBV5-5 and TRBJ2-5; D may be TRBD1 (6 bases). Trimming removed 0 bases at V and 5 bases at J, with 17 bases between. The CDR3 sequence is 16 residues long. Germline values: CDR1 SGHKS, CDR2 YYEKEE (reference sequence). CDR3 nucleotide sequence: TGTGCCAGCAGCTTGGGTGTCGGGGCAGGGGTGGAGACCCAGTACTTC. This codes for CASSLGVGAGVETQYF.

The chain carries TRBV11-2 and TRBJ2-3, with TRBD1 identical over 9 bases. Germline CDR1 and CDR2: SGHAT and FQNNGV. This CDR3 has 13 amino acids. V gave up 10 bases and J gave up 2 bases; unmatched junction bases: 4. The CDR3 reads CATGQGSTDTQYF. The CDR3 coding sequence is TGTGCCACTGGACAGGGGTCCACAGATACGCAGTATTTT.

The chain recombines TRBV27 with TRBJ1-5; D not resolved. Per the germline V gene, CDR1 is MNHEY and CDR2 is SMNVEV (reference sequence). This CDR3 region has 14 residues. The ends were cut back, 7 bases at V and 3 bases at J, with 13 bases in the middle. CDR3 in amino acids: CASKTGSNNQPQHF. The CDR3 region has the DNA TGTGCCAGCAAGACGGGTTCTAACAATCAGCCCCAGCATTTT.

The chain recombines TRBV7-2 with TRBJ1-2; possibly TRBD1 for D (6 bases). CDR3 length: 15 residues. Germline loops: CDR1 SGHTA, CDR2 FQGNSA. Trimming took 5 bases from V and 5 from J, leaving 18 bases between them. CDR3 bases: TGTGCCAGCAGCCTTTATCGACAGGAAGGTTATGGCTACACCTTC. Translated: CASSLYRQEGYGYTF.